Shown below are 8 T cell receptor beta chains from a single sample sequenced in a study of human T cells and chemical hapten exposure. Time point here: healthy volunteer bleed at 2 weeks. Unfractionated whole blood was the source from which total RNA was extracted. TCRdb used MiXCR to reprocess the RACE reads, holding one entry per CDR3 protein. This sample has roughly 130,000 distinct CDR3 sequences, with 9% to 10% found just once. Sequencing used whole blood. The receptors come from a male donor in good health. Some clones in this sample may be carry-over from other donors' samples.

This clonotype was found many times. The chain uses TRBV5-5 and TRBJ2-5; 10 bases are shared with TRBD2. The germline V gene encodes CDR1 SGHKS and CDR2 YYEKEE (reference sequence). CDR3 length equals 17 residues. V lost 0 bases to trimming and J lost 5 bases; unmatched junction nucleotides: 10. The CDR3 nucleotides read TGTGCCAGCAGCTTGGCAGGCAGCGGGGGGGCAGAGGAGACCCAGTACTTC. Translation gives CASSLAGSGGAEETQYF.

The chain combines TRBV19 with TRBJ2-1; 7 bases map to TRBD2. V lost 1 base to trimming and J lost 8 bases; unmatched junction nucleotides: 8. The length of the CDR3 is 15 residues. Per germline, CDR1 LNHDA and CDR2 SQIVND (reference sequence). CDR3 DNA: TGTGCCAGTAGTATAGCGGGAGGAAAAATATATGAGCAGTTCTTC. As protein: CASSIAGGKIYEQFF.

This clonotype was seen a few times. The chain combines TRBV14 with TRBJ2-2; no reliable D call. V was trimmed by 3 bases and J by 6 bases, leaving 5 bases between them. This CDR3 is 12 amino acids long. Germline values: CDR1 SGHDN, CDR2 FVKESK. The CDR3 DNA reads TGTGCCAGCAGCCAGTTTGCCGGGGAGCTGTTTTTT. It codes for CASSQFAGELFF.

The sample holds a few counts of this clonotype. V usage is TRBV5-1 and J usage is TRBJ2-7, with 14 bases aligning to TRBD2. V trimming: 4 bases; J trimming: 6 bases; junction bases outside the gene matches: 6. This CDR3 comprises 15 residues. The germline CDR1 and CDR2 sequences are SGHRS and YFSETQ. This CDR3 is CASSMGLAGVSEQYF. Written as DNA, the CDR3 is TGCGCCAGCAGCATGGGACTAGCGGGAGTTTCCGAGCAGTACTTC.

This clonotype was counted between two and nine times. This chain uses TRBV11-1 with TRBJ2-1; 13 bases are a match to TRBD2. J was trimmed by 9 bases and V by 6 bases; bases with no gene match: 5. The CDR3 spans 14 residues. Per the germline V gene, CDR1 is SGHAT and CDR2 is FQDESV (reference sequence). This chain's CDR3 is CASRPRTSGGEQFF. The CDR3 DNA follows: TGTGCCAGCAGGCCCAGGACTAGCGGGGGTGAGCAGTTCTTC.

This rearrangement joins TRBV12-3 or TRBV12-4 to TRBJ1-5; 7 nucleotides line up with TRBD1. CDR3 size: 15 residues. Trimming took 3 bases from V and 6 from J; bases not matched to a gene: 8. DNA for the CDR3: TGTGCCAGCAGTTTCAAGGGGGCTCCGAGTCAGCCCCAGCATTTT. Residues: CASSFKGAPSQPQHF.

The rearrangement joins TRBV6-6 to TRBJ1-1, with D possibly matching TRBD1 (5 bases). The CDR3 extends over 15 amino acids. Germline loops: CDR1 MNHNY, CDR2 SVGAGI (reference sequence). Trimming pared 0 bases from V and 2 bases from J, leaving 10 bases between. The CDR3 sequence is CASSYSGQVNTEAFF. The CDR3 coding sequence is TGTGCCAGCAGTTACTCGGGGCAGGTAAACACTGAAGCTTTCTTT.

The chain carries TRBV7-6 and TRBJ2-5, with a possible D match to TRBD1 (6 bases). V shed 5 bases and J shed 4 bases, with 14 bases lying between them. This CDR3 contains 14 residues. The V gene's germline CDR1 is SGHVS and CDR2 FNYEAQ. CDR3 sequence (DNA): TGTGCCAGCAGCCCGACAGGAGGAGCAGAGACCCAGTACTTC. Protein sequence: CASSPTGGAETQYF. Together with reference TRBV7-6 and TRBJ2-5, the CDR3 gives the full variable domain: GAGVSQSPRYKVTKRGQDVALRCDPISGHVSLYWYRQALGQGPEFLTYFNYEAQQDKSGLPNDRFSAERPEGSISTLTIQRTEQRDSAMYRCASSPTGGAETQYFGPGTRLLVL.